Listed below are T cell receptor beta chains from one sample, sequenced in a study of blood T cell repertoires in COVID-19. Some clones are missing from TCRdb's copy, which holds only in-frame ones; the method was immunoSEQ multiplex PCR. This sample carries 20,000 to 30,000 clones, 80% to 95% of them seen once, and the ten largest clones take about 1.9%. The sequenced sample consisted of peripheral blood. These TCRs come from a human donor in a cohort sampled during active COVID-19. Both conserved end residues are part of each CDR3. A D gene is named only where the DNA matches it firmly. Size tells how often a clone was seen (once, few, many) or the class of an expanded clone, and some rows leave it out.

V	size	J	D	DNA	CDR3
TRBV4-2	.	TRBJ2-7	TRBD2	TGTGCCAGCAGCCGAGGGGGGGCTAGCGGGAACGAGCAGTACTTC	CASSRGGASGNEQYF
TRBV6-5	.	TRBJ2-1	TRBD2	TGTGCCAGCAGTTACTCCGGACTAGTCGGCAATGAGCAGTTCTTC	CASSYSGLVGNEQFF
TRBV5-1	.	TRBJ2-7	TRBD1	TGCGCCAGCAGCTCAGCCGGGACAGGGGATTACGAGCAGTACTTC	CASSSAGTGDYEQYF
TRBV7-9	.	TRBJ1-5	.	TGTGCCAGCAGCCTAGAGGGGCAGCCCCAGCATTTT	CASSLEGQPQHF
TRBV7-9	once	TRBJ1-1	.	TGTGCCAGCAGCCAGACAGCGACCATCGCTGAAGCTTTCTTT	CASSQTATIAEAFF
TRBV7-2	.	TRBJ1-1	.	TGTGCCAGCAGCTTAGTTCGGGAAAACACTGAAGCTTTCTTT	CASSLVRENTEAFF
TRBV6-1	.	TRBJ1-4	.	TGTGCCAGCAGTGAAGAGCAGGGGTTTGAAAAACTGTTTTTT	CASSEEQGFEKLFF
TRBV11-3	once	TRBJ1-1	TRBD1	TGTGCCAGCAGCAAAGGACAGGGGAGGGCTGAAGCTTTCTTT	CASSKGQGRAEAFF
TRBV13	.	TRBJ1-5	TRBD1	TGTGCCAGCAGCTCCCGCAGGGACAGGGGGTTAAATCAGCCCCAGCATTTT	CASSSRRDRGLNQPQHF
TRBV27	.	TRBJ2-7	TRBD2	TGTGCCAGCAGTTCCGGAATTCATAGCGGGGGTCCCTACGAGCAGTACTTC	CASSSGIHSGGPYEQYF
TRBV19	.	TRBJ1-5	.	TGTGCCAGTAGTATCTCCGTGCGGAATCAGCCCCAGCATTTT	CASSISVRNQPQHF
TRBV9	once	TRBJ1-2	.	TGTGCCAGCAGCGTAGAGGTCTGGGGCATGGGAAACTATGGCTACACCTTC	CASSVEVWGMGNYGYTF
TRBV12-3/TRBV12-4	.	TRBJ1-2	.	TGTGCCAGCAGTCCCCCCCGGGGTCGCGGCTACACCTTC	CASSPPRGRGYTF
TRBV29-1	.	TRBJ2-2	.	TGCAGCGTTGAAGGTGTTCTTACCGGGCGGGCCGTTAACACCGGGGAGCTGTTTTTT	CSVEGVLTGRAVNTGELFF
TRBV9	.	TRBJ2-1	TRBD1	TGTGCCAGCAGCTTCCATGACAGGGGGTACGAGCAGTTCTTC	CASSFHDRGYEQFF
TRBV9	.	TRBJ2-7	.	TGTGCCAGCAGCGCCCCCTCAAGCGGTATTAACGAGCAGTACTTC	CASSAPSSGINEQYF
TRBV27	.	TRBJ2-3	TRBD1	TGTGCCAGCAGTCACGAGGACAGGGGCGTCCCAGATACGCAGTATTTT	CASSHEDRGVPDTQYF
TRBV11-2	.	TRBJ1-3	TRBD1	TGTGCCAGCAGCTTGACGGACAGGGCCTCTGGAAACACCATATATTTT	CASSLTDRASGNTIYF
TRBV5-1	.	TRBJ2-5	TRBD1	TGCGCCAGCAGCTGGGGACAGGGGGCAGGAGGAGAGACCCAGTACTTC	CASSWGQGAGGETQYF
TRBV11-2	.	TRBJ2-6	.	TGTGCCAGCAGCCTTACCGGGACACTCTCTGGGGCCAACGTCCTGACTTTC	CASSLTGTLSGANVLTF
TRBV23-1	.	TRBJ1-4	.	TGCGCCAGCAGTCAATCGTGGCCTCCTAATGAAAAACTGTTTTTT	CASSQSWPPNEKLFF
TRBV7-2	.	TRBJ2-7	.	TGTGCCAGCAGCTCGTCCGGGGGGCCTTCCTACGAGCAGTACTTC	CASSSSGGPSYEQYF
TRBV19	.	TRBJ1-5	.	TGTGCCAGTAGTATGCTGGGGGGACTTAGCAATCAGCCCCAGCATTTT	CASSMLGGLSNQPQHF
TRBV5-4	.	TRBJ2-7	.	TGTGCCAGCAGCTTTGCCGGGAATCACGTCTTCGGGCAGTACTTC	CASSFAGNHVFGQYF
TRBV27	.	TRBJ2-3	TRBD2	TGTGCCAGCAGTTTAACGGGACTAGCGGGAGAGATCCTTTCTAGGACGCAGTATTTT	CASSLTGLAGEILSRTQYF
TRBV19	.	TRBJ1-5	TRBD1	TGTGCCAGTAGTTTCCGGGACAGGGGCAATCAGCCCCAGCATTTT	CASSFRDRGNQPQHF
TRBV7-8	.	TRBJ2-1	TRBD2	TGTGCCAGCAGCTTAGATCGCTCGGGAGGCACCTACAATGAGCAGTTCTTC	CASSLDRSGGTYNEQFF
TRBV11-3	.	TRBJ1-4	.	TGTGCCAGCAGCTTAGCGTCAAGGGGGGAAAAACTGTTTTTT	CASSLASRGEKLFF
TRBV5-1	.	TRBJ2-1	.	TGCGCCAGCAGCTTGGACTCTCGCGATGAGCAGTTCTTC	CASSLDSRDEQFF
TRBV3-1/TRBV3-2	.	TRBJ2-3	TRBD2	TGTGCCAGCAGCCGACAAGCGGGACGCACAGATACGCAGTATTTT	CASSRQAGRTDTQYF
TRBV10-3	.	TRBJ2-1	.	TGTGCCATCAGTGAGGCGACAGAGCAGTTCTTC	CAISEATEQFF
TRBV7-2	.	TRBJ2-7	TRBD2	TGTGCCAGCAGCCCGACTAGCGGGGGGGCCTACGAGCAGTACTTC	CASSPTSGGAYEQYF
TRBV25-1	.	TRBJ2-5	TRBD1	TGTGCCAGCAGTGAACCCGGGACAGGGGCCCAAGAGACCCAGTACTTC	CASSEPGTGAQETQYF
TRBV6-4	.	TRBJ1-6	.	TGTGCCAGCAGTGAGGCAGGGCCAAATTCACCCCTCCACTTT	CASSEAGPNSPLHF
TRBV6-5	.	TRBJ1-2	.	TGTGCCAGCAGTTACGGGCCGACAGGCCGCGGTGGCTACACCTTC	CASSYGPTGRGGYTF
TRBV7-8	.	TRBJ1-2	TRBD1	TGTGCCAGCAGCTTAGGGACAGGGTTGTACGGCTACACCTTC	CASSLGTGLYGYTF
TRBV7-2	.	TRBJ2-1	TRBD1	TGTGCCAGCAGCTTAATGACAGGGGGGCGCAATGAGCAGTTCTTC	CASSLMTGGRNEQFF
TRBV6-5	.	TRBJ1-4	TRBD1	TGTGCCAGCAGTTACGAGACAGGGGGCATCGAAAAACTGTTTTTT	CASSYETGGIEKLFF
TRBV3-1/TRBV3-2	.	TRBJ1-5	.	TGTGCCAGCAGGAGTAATCAGCCCCAGCATTTT	CASRSNQPQHF
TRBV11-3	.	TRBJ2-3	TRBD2	TGTGCCAGCAGCTTAGCGCGGGAGAGACCAGATACGCAGTATTTT	CASSLARERPDTQYF
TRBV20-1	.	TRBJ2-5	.	TGCAGTGCTAGTGAGGTCCGCGGGGGCCCCAAGACCCAGTACTTC	CSASEVRGGPKTQYF
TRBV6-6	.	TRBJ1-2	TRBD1	TGTGCCAGCAGCGATCCGGGACAGGCATATGGCTACACCTTC	CASSDPGQAYGYTF
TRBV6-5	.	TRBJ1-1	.	TGTGCCAGCAGTTACCAGCGGAACCATGAAGCTTTCTTT	CASSYQRNHEAFF
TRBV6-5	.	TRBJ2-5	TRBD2	TGTGCCAGCAGTTACTCGAGTAGCGGGGGCAAAGAGACCCAGTACTTC	CASSYSSSGGKETQYF
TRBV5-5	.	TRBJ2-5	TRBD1	TGTGCCAGCAGCTCGGGACAGGGGGCCTGGGAGACCCAGTACTTC	CASSSGQGAWETQYF
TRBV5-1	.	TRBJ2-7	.	TGCGCCAGCAGCTCTCAAACTCCGGGAGTCGACGAGCAGTACTTC	CASSSQTPGVDEQYF
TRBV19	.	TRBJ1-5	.	TGTGCCAGTAGTCTGGGGGCTTTAGGGTATAGCAATCAGCCCCAGCATTTT	CASSLGALGYSNQPQHF
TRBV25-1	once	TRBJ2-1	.	TGTGCCAGCCGAGGCCCCCTCTCCTACAATGAGCAGTTCTTC	CASRGPLSYNEQFF
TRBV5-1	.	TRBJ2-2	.	TGCGCCAGCAGCCCCGGATCCGGGTTCTGGTCCGGGGAGCTGTTTTTT	CASSPGSGFWSGELFF
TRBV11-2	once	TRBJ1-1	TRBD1	TGTGCCAGCAGCACCCGACAGGGGGCGAACACTGAAGCTTTCTTT	CASSTRQGANTEAFF
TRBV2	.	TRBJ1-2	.	TGTGCCAGCAGCGAGGACAGTGGCGGCTACACCTTC	CASSEDSGGYTF
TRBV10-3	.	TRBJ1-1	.	TGTGCCATCAGTGAATTCCAGGGCGCTGAAGCTTTCTTT	CAISEFQGAEAFF
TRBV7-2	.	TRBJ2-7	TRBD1	TGTGCCAGCAGTTACACAGGGGCGGGCGAGCAGTACTTC	CASSYTGAGEQYF
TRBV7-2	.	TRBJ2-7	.	TGTGCCAGCAGCCCGCAGACAGGCCTCAGCTCCTACGAGCAGTACTTC	CASSPQTGLSSYEQYF
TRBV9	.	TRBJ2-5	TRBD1	TGTGCCAGCAGCGTAGGGACAGGGGGCTATTTAAGTAGAGAGACCCAGTACTTC	CASSVGTGGYLSRETQYF
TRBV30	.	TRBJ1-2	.	TGTGCCTGGAGTGGGGCCCTAATGGGTCTTGGCTACACCTTC	CAWSGALMGLGYTF
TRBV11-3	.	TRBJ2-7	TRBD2	TGTGCCAGCAGCTTACGAGCGGGAGGGATAGTCTCCTACGAGCAGTACTTC	CASSLRAGGIVSYEQYF